Below are 18 T cell receptor beta chains sequenced from a single sample in a study of spatial heterogeneity in lung cancer (dated by TCRdb to between 2017 and 2020). Sample time point, as interpreted from the label and publication: sample taken at primary tumor resection. Library creation used 5' RACE. The sequencing machine was a NextSeq 500. TCRdb reran the public reads through fastp at Q25 and MiXCR, keeping productive beta chains. Every entry covers one CDR3 protein and lists the most common genes and DNA from its rows. The table for this sample lists roughly 1,600 distinct CDR3 sequences; less than 6.5% of them were counted only once. The top ten clones comprise roughly 20% of the sample. The specimen was normal lung tissue next to the tumor, collected at surgery. These receptors were collected from a female donor with early-stage non-small cell lung cancer.

This clonotype is deemed medium-sized. The V call is TRBV24-1, the J call TRBJ2-2; D tentatively reads TRBD1 or TRBD2 (5 bases each). V was pared by 12 bases and J by 3 bases, with 19 bases between. In germline, CDR1 is KGHDR, CDR2 SFDVKD. CDR3 length: 15 residues. The CDR3, as DNA: TGTGCCCCCTCTGGATGGGGGAACGACACCGGGGAGCTGTTTTTT. Residues: CAPSGWGNDTGELFF.

The chain carries TRBV20-1 and TRBJ2-2; 8 bases align to TRBD1. Germline V gives CDR1 DFQATT, CDR2 SNEGSKA (reference sequence). The J segment lost 4 bases and the V segment lost 6 bases, leaving 10 bases of the junction unmatched. This CDR3 is built from 15 residues. CDR3 loop: CSARPSGGGTGELFF. The CDR3 bases are TGCAGTGCCCGTCCGTCAGGGGGCGGCACCGGGGAGCTGTTTTTT.

This clonotype was detected ten times or more. The chain is built from TRBV5-1 and TRBJ2-2, with D maybe TRBD1 (7 bases). CDR1 is SGHRS and CDR2 is YFSETQ in the germline V gene. CDR3 length: 17 residues. V was pared by 0 bases and J by 7 bases, with 19 bases between. Here the CDR3 reads CASSLATTGRNSGELFF. CDR3 bases: TGCGCCAGCAGCTTGGCCACGACAGGGAGGAATAGCGGGGAGCTGTTTTTT.

By share of the sample, this clonotype is medium-sized. The V call is TRBV18, the J call TRBJ1-6; D remains ambiguous. V lost 2 bases and J lost 8, with 10 bases in between. Germline V gene data show CDR1 as KGHSH and CDR2 as LQKENI. The CDR3 loop spans 14 amino acids. CDR3 region: CASSPSGRDSPLHF. CDR3 nucleotides: TGTGCCAGCTCACCATCGGGGAGGGATTCACCCCTCCACTTT.

This clonotype has at least ten counts. This chain connects TRBV6-1 to TRBJ2-5, with 8 bases fitting TRBD2. The germline V gene encodes CDR1 MNHNS and CDR2 SASEGT. The CDR3 sequence is 14 residues long. The V segment lost 2 bases and the J segment 4 bases; nucleotides outside the gene matches: 3. CDR3 nucleotide sequence: TGTGCCAGCAGTGAAAGCGCGGGAGGAGAGACCCAGTACTTC. It specifies CASSESAGGETQYF.

This clonotype was seen ten or more times. The chain links TRBV15 to TRBJ2-1; 10 nucleotides align to TRBD1. This CDR3 comprises 16 residues. Looked up from germline, CDR1 is LNHNV and CDR2 is YYDKDF (reference sequence). Losses at the gene ends were 2 bases for V and 8 bases for J; bases not matched to a gene: 9. The CDR3 here is CATSRLPGQGSHEQFF. CDR3 coding DNA: TGTGCCACCAGCAGACTTCCGGGACAGGGGAGCCATGAGCAGTTCTTC.

This clonotype is deemed large. The rearrangement links TRBV18 to TRBJ1-5; a weak D match, TRBD1 (5 bases). Germline CDR1 KGHSH, CDR2 LQKENI. The V end was cut by 2 bases, the J end by 2 bases, with 13 bases between. This CDR3 is built from 16 residues. The DNA of the CDR3 is TGTGCCAGCTCACCAAAACAACTGGGGGGCAATCAGCCCCAGCATTTT. It yields the protein CASSPKQLGGNQPQHF.

A few counts support this clonotype. The chain is built from TRBV4-2 and TRBJ1-1; tentative D call: TRBD1 (6 bases). Deletions cut 1 base from V and 4 bases from J, with 13 bases between. CDR1 is LGHNA and CDR2 is YNFKEQ in the germline V gene. The CDR3 length is 15 residues. In nucleotides, the CDR3 is TGTGCCAGCAGCCAAGCGGGGGGCCGCCCCACTGAAGCTTTCTTT. This sequence encodes CASSQAGGRPTEAFF.

This clonotype qualifies as medium-sized. The rearrangement links TRBV29-1 to TRBJ2-3, with D perhaps TRBD2 (6 bases). The germline V and J ends were trimmed by 1 base and 1 base, with 9 bases remaining between them. The CDR3 runs 14 residues. Germline V lookup: CDR1 SQVTM, CDR2 ANQGSEA. CDR3 coding DNA: TGCAGCGTTGAAGTTGGAGGGGGCACAGATACGCAGTATTTT. Its translation: CSVEVGGGTDTQYF.

J is TRBJ2-5 and V is TRBV6-6; 8 bases map to TRBD2. The CDR3 is made up of 18 amino acids. Trimming cost V 5 bases and J 5 bases; bases outside gene matches: 19. Germline V lookup: CDR1 MNHNY, CDR2 SVGAGI (reference sequence). The CDR3 loop reads CASSLDPPGLVVGETQYF. The CDR3 bases are TGTGCCAGCAGTCTCGACCCCCCGGGACTAGTAGTAGGGGAGACCCAGTACTTC.

This clonotype was picked up a small number of times. This rearrangement joins TRBV20-1 to TRBJ2-4; D not certain. There are 15 residues in the CDR3. The V gene lost 0 bases and the J gene lost 4 bases, with 13 bases spanning the gap. CDR1 and CDR2 from the germline V gene are DFQATT and SNEGSKA (reference sequence). Here the CDR3 DNA reads TGCAGTGCTAGAGATCTCGACCGTCTGAAAAACATTCAGTACTTC. It specifies CSARDLDRLKNIQYF.

The table lists this clonotype with a few counts. V gene TRBV27 combines with J gene TRBJ2-1; TRBD2 aligns across 11 bases. The CDR3 runs to 14 residues. Unmatched junction bases numbered 2, after V lost 8 bases and J lost 2 bases. Germline assignment: CDR1 MNHEY and CDR2 SMNVEV (reference sequence). The CDR3 loop is CASHSGGAYNEQFF. CDR3 nucleotide sequence: TGTGCCAGCCATAGCGGGGGGGCCTACAATGAGCAGTTCTTC.

Within the sample, this clonotype is medium-sized. The rearrangement links TRBV6-1 to TRBJ2-1; D gene unclear. The CDR3 extends over 15 amino acids. Germline assignment: CDR1 MNHNS and CDR2 SASEGT. Trimming pared 7 bases from V and 0 bases from J, leaving 13 bases between. The CDR3: CASKGSASSYNEQFF. The CDR3 DNA sequence: TGTGCCAGCAAAGGGTCAGCCAGCTCCTACAATGAGCAGTTCTTC.

This clonotype ranks as medium-sized. J is TRBJ1-6 and V is TRBV14; D is possibly TRBD1 (5 bases). V was pared by 4 bases and J by 8 bases, with 9 bases between. CDR3 size: 13 residues. Germline V gene data show CDR1 as SGHDN and CDR2 as FVKESK. CDR3 sequence: CASSRDSYSPLHF. For the CDR3, the DNA is TGTGCCAGCAGCCGAGACAGTTATTCACCCCTCCACTTT.

By share, this clonotype counts as medium-sized. The chain links TRBV27 to TRBJ1-1; D call uncertain. Trimming left V 6 bases short and J 3 bases short, with 11 bases between. The CDR3 is 13 residues long. Germline V gene lookup returns CDR1 MNHEY and CDR2 SMNVEV (reference sequence). CDR3 DNA sequence: TGTGCCAGCAGAGGCCCCTGGGACACTGAAGCTTTCTTT. Amino acids: CASRGPWDTEAFF.

In its sample, this clonotype ranks as medium-sized. The V call is TRBV6-1, the J call TRBJ2-2; D remains ambiguous. Between the trimmed V and J ends, which lost 4 bases and 1 base, there was a span of 10 bases. CDR3 size: 15 residues. Germline values: CDR1 MNHNS, CDR2 SASEGT. The CDR3 sequence: CASSGNIKNTGELFF. DNA of the CDR3: TGTGCCAGCAGTGGTAACATAAAGAACACCGGGGAGCTGTTTTTT.

This clonotype was seen ten or more times. CDR3 nucleotides: TGCGCCAGCAGCTGGGGTCGGACTGGGGCCAACGTCCTGACTTTC. Amino acids: CASSWGRTGANVLTF. The rearrangement joins TRBV5-1 to TRBJ2-6; D gene unclear. The CDR3 has 15 amino acids. Germline V lookup: CDR1 SGHRS, CDR2 YFSETQ. V lost 3 bases to trimming and J lost 2 bases, with 9 bases between them.

By proportion, this clonotype is medium-sized (0.01 to 0.1%). The genes are TRBV5-1 and TRBJ1-1, with D perhaps matching TRBD1 (6 bases). This CDR3 comprises 15 residues. Trimming removed 4 bases at V and 4 bases at J, with 17 bases between. From germline, CDR1 is SGHRS and CDR2 YFSETQ. The chain's CDR3 is CASSPRPGASTEAFF. As DNA, the CDR3 is TGCGCCAGCAGCCCGCGCCCGGGGGCAAGCACTGAAGCTTTCTTT.